Below are 27 T cell receptor beta chains sequenced from a single sample in a study of blood T cell repertoires in COVID-19. Some clones are missing from TCRdb's copy, which holds only in-frame ones; the method was immunoSEQ multiplex PCR. Among a few hundred thousand clones listed, around 81% were seen once. The sequencing sample was made of PBMCs or T cells enriched from blood (not recorded which). The receptor set was obtained from a man aged 45 to 65 who had recovered from COVID-19.

This clone was found once. This chain joins TRBV5-1 and TRBJ1-5; TRBD1 agrees at 9 bases. Germline V gives CDR1 SGHRS, CDR2 YFSETQ. The CDR3 spans 18 residues. V gave up 7 bases and J gave up 1 base; unmatched junction bases: 15. CDR3 region: CASEATQGAGISNQPQHF. DNA of the CDR3: TGCGCCAGCGAGGCGACACAGGGGGCTGGTATAAGCAATCAGCCCCAGCATTTT.

This chain links TRBV5-1 with TRBJ2-1, with TRBD1 matching over 8 bases. Per the germline V gene, CDR1 is SGHRS and CDR2 is YFSETQ. Trimming cost V 2 bases and J 8 bases; bases outside gene matches: 12. CDR3 length: 16 amino acids. The CDR3 region is CASSLGLDRVLDEQFF. The CDR3 DNA reads as TGCGCCAGCAGCTTAGGATTGGACAGGGTGTTGGATGAGCAGTTCTTC.

The chain combines TRBV4-3 with TRBJ2-2; TRBD1 is a possible D gene (5 bases). The V end lost 4 bases, the J end lost 0 bases, and 9 bases lay between the germline ends. Germline CDR1 and CDR2: LGHNA and YSLEER. CDR3 length: 15 residues. CDR3: CASSRQIPNTGELFF. Written as DNA, the CDR3 is TGCGCCAGCAGCCGACAGATTCCGAACACCGGGGAGCTGTTTTTT.

The rearrangement joins TRBV11-2 to TRBJ2-5; 7 nucleotides match TRBD2. The CDR3 is 15 residues long. Germline V gene data show CDR1 as SGHAT and CDR2 as FQNNGV. The V segment lost 6 bases and the J segment 5 bases; nucleotides outside the gene matches: 12. The chain's CDR3 is CASSQLGGVRETQYF. The CDR3 DNA sequence: TGTGCCAGCAGTCAACTGGGGGGGGTGAGGGAGACCCAGTACTTC.

The V call is TRBV2, the J call TRBJ1-5, with 7 bases aligning to TRBD1. V lost 4 bases to trimming and J lost 3 bases; unmatched junction nucleotides: 9. The CDR3 has 16 amino acids. The germline CDR1 and CDR2 sequences are SNHLY and FYNNEI. This chain's CDR3 is CASSAWFGTDNQPQHF. For the CDR3, the DNA is TGTGCCAGCAGTGCTTGGTTCGGGACAGACAATCAGCCCCAGCATTTT. Complete variable domain (other parts from reference TRBV2 and TRBJ1-5): EPEVTQTPSHQVTQMGQEVILRCVPISNHLYFYWYRQILGQKVEFLVSFYNNEISEKSEIFDDQFSVERPDGSNFTLKIRSTKLEDSAMYFCASSAWFGTDNQPQHFGDGTRLSIL.

This clone was found once. The chain couples TRBV12-2 to TRBJ1-5; the table assigns TRBD1, which was not confirmed against the DNA. TRBV12-2 is a pseudogene segment. This CDR3 contains 16 residues. Written as DNA, the CDR3 is TGTGCAAGTCGCCCACCCGGGACAGGGGGCAATCAGCCCCAGCATTTT. Protein sequence: CASRPPGTGGNQPQHF.

V gene TRBV27 combines with J gene TRBJ2-7, with unresolved D. V shed 3 bases and J shed 0 bases, with 9 bases lying between them. This CDR3 contains 14 residues. Per the germline V gene, CDR1 is MNHEY and CDR2 is SMNVEV (reference sequence). The CDR3 reads CASSLVASSYEQYF. The CDR3 DNA is TGTGCCAGCAGTTTGGTAGCTTCCTCCTACGAGCAGTACTTC.

The V and J genes are TRBV28 and TRBJ2-2; 7 nucleotides match TRBD1. This CDR3 is built from 14 residues. V lost 3 bases to trimming and J lost 6 bases; unmatched junction nucleotides: 4. The V gene's germline CDR1 is MDHEN and CDR2 SYDVKM. This CDR3 reads CASSFPDRAGELFF. The CDR3 DNA sequence: TGTGCCAGCAGTTTCCCCGACAGGGCCGGGGAGCTGTTTTTT.

This clone was counted a single time. The chain recombines TRBV19 with TRBJ2-6, with 7 nucleotides matching TRBD2. This CDR3 contains 16 residues. Germline V gene sequence: CDR1 LNHDA, CDR2 SQIVND (reference sequence). V was pared by 5 bases and J by 3 bases, with 7 bases of the junction left unmatched. The CDR3 sequence is CASSPPRGVGANVLTF. The CDR3 DNA is TGTGCCAGTAGTCCCCCCCGGGGGGTTGGGGCCAACGTCCTGACTTTC. Variable domain in full (rest from reference TRBV19 and TRBJ2-6): DGGITQSPKYLFRKEGQNVTLSCEQNLNHDAMYWYRQDPGQGLRLIYYSQIVNDFQKGDIAEGYSVSREKKESFPLTVTSAQKNPTAFYLCASSPPRGVGANVLTFGAGSRLTVL.

The chain links TRBV7-8 to TRBJ1-6; TRBD1 might be the D (5 bases). Trimming stripped 3 bases from V and 9 bases from J, with 12 bases between. CDR1 and CDR2 from the germline V gene are SGHVS and FQNEAQ. The CDR3 contains 14 residues. In nucleotides, the CDR3 is TGTGCCAGCAGCTTTAAGGTGCAGGGTTCACCCCTCCACTTT. Translated: CASSFKVQGSPLHF.

CDR3 residues: CASSFGQGPEAFF. For the CDR3, the DNA is TGTGCCAGCAGCTTCGGACAGGGGCCTGAAGCTTTCTTT. The rearrangement links TRBV11-2 to TRBJ1-1, with TRBD1 matching over 9 bases. This CDR3 has 13 residues. With 3 bases clipped from V and 6 bases from J, the junction kept 2 bases outside the gene matches. The germline V gene encodes CDR1 SGHAT and CDR2 FQNNGV.

V is TRBV29-1 and J is TRBJ1-5; 8 bases are a match to TRBD1. The junction had 3 bases not matched to a gene; V was cut back by 7 bases and J by 4 bases. Per the germline V gene, CDR1 is SQVTM and CDR2 is ANQGSEA. This CDR3 has 12 amino acids. Here the CDR3 reads CSAGQENQPQHF. The CDR3 DNA sequence: TGCAGCGCGGGACAGGAGAATCAGCCCCAGCATTTT.

The count of this clone is one. This sequence joins TRBV5-1 and TRBJ1-3, with 7 bases aligning to TRBD1. The CDR3 totals 15 residues. From germline, CDR1 is SGHRS and CDR2 YFSETQ. V lost 4 bases to trimming and J lost 2 bases; unmatched junction nucleotides: 6. The chain's CDR3 is CASSPGTGAGNTIYF. CDR3 nucleotide sequence: TGCGCCAGCAGCCCCGGTACAGGGGCTGGAAACACCATATATTTT.

The V call is TRBV5-1, the J call TRBJ2-7; 8 bases are a match to TRBD2. The CDR3 length is 16 residues. The germline V gene encodes CDR1 SGHRS and CDR2 YFSETQ. Trimming cost V 7 bases and J 2 bases; bases outside gene matches: 14. CDR3: CASGDSPGGLAYEQYF. In nucleotides, the CDR3 is TGCGCCAGCGGGGATTCTCCGGGAGGGCTAGCCTACGAGCAGTACTTC.

This chain uses TRBV5-6 with TRBJ2-3, with 13 bases matching TRBD2. Germline V CDR1 and CDR2: SGHDT, YYEEEE. The V and J ends lost 2 bases and 2 bases, in that order; junction bases with no gene match: 5. This CDR3 comprises 17 residues. CDR3: CASSLLGLAGSTDTQYF. DNA for the CDR3: TGTGCCAGCAGCTTATTGGGACTAGCGGGGTCCACAGATACGCAGTATTTT. Drawing the rest from reference TRBV5-6 and TRBJ2-3, the complete variable domain is DAGVTQSPTHLIKTRGQQVTLRCSPKSGHDTVSWYQQALGQGPQFIFQYYEEEERQRGNFPDRFSGHQFPNYSSELNVNALLLGDSALYLCASSLLGLAGSTDTQYFGPGTRLTVL.

The gene calls are TRBV3-1 (or the pseudogene TRBV3-2) and TRBJ2-7, with 11 bases aligning to TRBD2. CDR1 and CDR2 (germline): LGHDT, YNNKEL (reference sequence). V was clipped by 1 base and J by 6 bases; unmatched bases: 8. The CDR3 is 16 amino acids. The CDR3 reads CASSQGPSGRRGEQYF. CDR3 DNA: TGTGCCAGCAGCCAAGGGCCTAGCGGGAGGAGAGGCGAGCAGTACTTC.

CDR3 sequence: CATSRDTSPGDTIYF. The DNA for the CDR3 is TGTGCCACCAGCAGAGATACGAGCCCCGGGGACACCATATATTTT. The chain joins TRBV15 to TRBJ1-3; D remains ambiguous. The CDR3 contains 15 residues. Germline CDR1 and CDR2: LNHNV and YYDKDF (reference sequence). V shed 0 bases and J shed 8 bases, with 14 bases lying between them. Together with reference TRBV15 and TRBJ1-3, the CDR3 gives the full variable domain: DAMVIQNPRYQVTQFGKPVTLSCSQTLNHNVMYWYQQKSSQAPKLLFHYYDKDFNNEADTPDNFQSRRPNTSFCFLDIRSPGLGDTAMYLCATSRDTSPGDTIYFGEGSWLTVV.

V is TRBV9 and J is TRBJ2-7; perhaps TRBD1 as D (5 bases). Trimming stripped 0 bases from V and 2 bases from J, with 12 bases between. Germline V gene lookup returns CDR1 SGDLS and CDR2 YYNGEE. CDR3 length equals 15 residues. The CDR3 spells CASSVGWQGTYEQYF. The CDR3 region has the DNA TGTGCCAGCAGCGTAGGTTGGCAGGGTACCTACGAGCAGTACTTC.

Only one count was recorded for this clone. This chain links TRBV9 with TRBJ1-5; no clear D gene. There are 14 residues in the CDR3. Trimming left V 4 bases short and J 2 bases short, with 10 bases between. Germline values: CDR1 SGDLS, CDR2 YYNGEE. The DNA for the CDR3 is TGTGCCAGCAGCCCTAACGGGGGCAATCAGCCCCAGCATTTT. Encoded protein: CASSPNGGNQPQHF.

V and J are TRBV29-1 and TRBJ1-4, with a possible D match to TRBD1 (5 bases). With 3 bases removed from V and 4 bases from J, the gap between germline ends came to 12 bases. Germline-derived CDR1 and CDR2 are SQVTM and ANQGSEA. The CDR3 has 14 residues. CDR3: CSVDVSGGNEKLFF. The DNA for the CDR3 is TGCAGCGTTGATGTCTCGGGGGGTAATGAAAAACTGTTTTTT.

This clone was recorded only once. This chain joins TRBV10-3 and TRBJ1-3, with TRBD1 as a possible D gene (6 bases). V was trimmed by 6 bases and J by 0 bases, leaving 9 bases between them. Germline CDR1 reads ENHRY; CDR2 reads SYGVKD. CDR3 size: 14 residues. Here the CDR3 reads CAIRAGASGNTIYF. The CDR3 DNA reads as TGTGCCATCAGGGCGGGGGCCTCTGGAAACACCATATATTTT.

J is TRBJ2-5 and V is TRBV5-4; D is perhaps TRBD2 (7 bases). CDR1 and CDR2 (germline): SGHNT, YYREEE (reference sequence). This CDR3 is 16 amino acids long. V was trimmed by 2 bases and J by 1 base, leaving 15 bases between them. CDR3 nucleotide sequence: TGTGCCAGCAGCTTAGGGGGTCGCGGGGGCCAAGAGACCCAGTACTTC. Translation gives CASSLGGRGGQETQYF.

J is TRBJ1-6 and V is TRBV5-6; 7 nucleotides match TRBD1. Unmatched junction bases numbered 6, after V lost 5 bases and J lost 7 bases. This CDR3 contains 14 residues. Germline V gene lookup returns CDR1 SGHDT and CDR2 YYEEEE. The CDR3 DNA reads TGTGCCAGCAGACCTCCGGGACAGAATTCACCCCTCCACTTT. Encoded protein: CASRPPGQNSPLHF. Complete variable domain (other parts from reference TRBV5-6 and TRBJ1-6): DAGVTQSPTHLIKTRGQQVTLRCSPKSGHDTVSWYQQALGQGPQFIFQYYEEEERQRGNFPDRFSGHQFPNYSSELNVNALLLGDSALYLCASRPPGQNSPLHFGNGTRLTVT.

The rearrangement uses TRBV7-2 and TRBJ2-3; D remains ambiguous. In germline, CDR1 is SGHTA, CDR2 FQGNSA. The CDR3 is 14 amino acids. V dropped 1 base and J dropped 0 bases, with 5 bases sitting between them. The CDR3 DNA is TGTGCCAGCAGCTTAGTACTTAGCACAGATACGCAGTATTTT. As protein: CASSLVLSTDTQYF.

This chain's CDR3 is CASSFFGGYGYTF. In DNA form, the CDR3 reads TGTGCCAGCAGTTTTTTCGGGGGATATGGCTACACCTTC. The chain employs TRBV27 and TRBJ1-2; weak D call: TRBD1 (5 bases). The CDR3 length is 13 residues. Trimming took off 3 bases at V and 5 bases at J, with 10 bases between the two ends. Germline V gene lookup returns CDR1 MNHEY and CDR2 SMNVEV (reference sequence).

The chain couples TRBV15 to TRBJ2-3; D remains unclear. Germline-derived CDR1 and CDR2 are LNHNV and YYDKDF (reference sequence). The V end was cut by 0 bases, the J end by 1 base, with 11 bases between. The CDR3 contains 16 residues. The CDR3 sequence is CATSRDWSSGTDTQYF. CDR3 nucleotide sequence: TGTGCCACCAGCAGAGATTGGTCCAGCGGCACAGATACGCAGTATTTT.

This chain links TRBV30 with TRBJ1-4; perhaps TRBD1 as D (5 bases). The V gene lost 8 bases and the J gene lost 8 bases, with 18 bases spanning the gap. CDR3 length equals 13 residues. The germline CDR1 and CDR2 sequences are GTSNPN and SVGIG (reference sequence). CDR3 DNA: TGTGCCGGCGGCGGGGCCCCGCGCGAAAAACTGTTTTTT. Translated: CAGGGAPREKLFF.